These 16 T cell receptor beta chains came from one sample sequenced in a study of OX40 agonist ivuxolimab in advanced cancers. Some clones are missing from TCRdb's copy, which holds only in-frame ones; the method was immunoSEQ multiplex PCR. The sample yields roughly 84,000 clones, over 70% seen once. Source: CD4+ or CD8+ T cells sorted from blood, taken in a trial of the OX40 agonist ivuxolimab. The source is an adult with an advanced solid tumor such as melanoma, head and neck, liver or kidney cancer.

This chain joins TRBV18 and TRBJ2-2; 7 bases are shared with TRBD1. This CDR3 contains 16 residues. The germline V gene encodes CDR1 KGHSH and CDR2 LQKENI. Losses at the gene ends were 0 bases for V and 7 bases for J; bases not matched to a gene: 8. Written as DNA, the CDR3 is TGTGCCAGCTCACCACCGTCACAGGGGAATGGCGGGGAGCTGTTTTTT. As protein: CASSPPSQGNGGELFF.

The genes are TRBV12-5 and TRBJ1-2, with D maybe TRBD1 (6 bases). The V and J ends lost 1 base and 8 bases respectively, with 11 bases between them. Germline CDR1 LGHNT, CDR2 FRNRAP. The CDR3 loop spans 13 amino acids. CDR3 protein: CASGLAQGRGYTF. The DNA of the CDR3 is TGTGCTAGTGGTTTGGCACAGGGCCGGGGCTACACCTTC. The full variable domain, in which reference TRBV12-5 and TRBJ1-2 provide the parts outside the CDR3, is DARVTQTPRHKVTEMGQEVTMRCQPILGHNTVFWYRQTMMQGLELLAYFRNRAPLDDSGMPKDRFSAEMPDATLATLKIQPSEPRDSAVYFCASGLAQGRGYTFGSGTRLTVV.

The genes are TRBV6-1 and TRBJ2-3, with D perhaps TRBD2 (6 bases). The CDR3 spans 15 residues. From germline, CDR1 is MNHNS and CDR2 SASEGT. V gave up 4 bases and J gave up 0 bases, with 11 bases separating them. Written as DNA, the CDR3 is TGTGCCAGCAGTGTCGGAGGGAGGAGCACAGATACGCAGTATTTT. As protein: CASSVGGRSTDTQYF.

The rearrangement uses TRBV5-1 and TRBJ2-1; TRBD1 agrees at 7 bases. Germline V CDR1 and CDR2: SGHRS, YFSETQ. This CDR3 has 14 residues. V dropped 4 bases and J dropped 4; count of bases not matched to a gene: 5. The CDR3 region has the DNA TGCGCCAGCAGCGGGGGACAGTCTTACAATGAGCAGTTCTTC. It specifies CASSGGQSYNEQFF.

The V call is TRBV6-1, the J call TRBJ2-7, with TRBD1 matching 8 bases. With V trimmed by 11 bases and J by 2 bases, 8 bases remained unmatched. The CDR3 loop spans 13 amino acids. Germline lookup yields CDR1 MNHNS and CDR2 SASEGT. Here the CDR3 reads CAVRDRSTYEQYF. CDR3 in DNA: TGTGCCGTTCGGGACAGGAGTACCTACGAGCAGTACTTC.

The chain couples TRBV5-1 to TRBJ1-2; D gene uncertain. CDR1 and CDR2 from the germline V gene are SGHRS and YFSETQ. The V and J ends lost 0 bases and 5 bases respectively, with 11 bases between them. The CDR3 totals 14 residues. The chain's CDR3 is CASSLGHGEYGYTF. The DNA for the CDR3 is TGCGCCAGCAGCTTGGGTCACGGGGAATATGGCTACACCTTC. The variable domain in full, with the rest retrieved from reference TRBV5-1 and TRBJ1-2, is KAGVTQTPRYLIKTRGQQVTLSCSPISGHRSVSWYQQTPGQGLQFLFEYFSETQRNKGNFPGRFSGRQFSNSRSEMNVSTLELGDSALYLCASSLGHGEYGYTFGSGTRLTVV.

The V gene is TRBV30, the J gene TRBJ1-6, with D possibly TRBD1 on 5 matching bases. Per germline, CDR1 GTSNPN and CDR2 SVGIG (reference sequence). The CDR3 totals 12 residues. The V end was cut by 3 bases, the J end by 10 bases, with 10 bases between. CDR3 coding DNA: TGTGCCTGGAGGACAGAGTGGTCACCCCTCCACTTT. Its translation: CAWRTEWSPLHF.

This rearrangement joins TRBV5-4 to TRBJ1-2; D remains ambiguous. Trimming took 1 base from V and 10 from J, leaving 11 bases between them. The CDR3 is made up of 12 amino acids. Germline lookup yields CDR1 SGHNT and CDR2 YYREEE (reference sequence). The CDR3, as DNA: TGTGCCAGCAGCTTGTCCCAAAGGGACTACACCTTC. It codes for CASSLSQRDYTF.

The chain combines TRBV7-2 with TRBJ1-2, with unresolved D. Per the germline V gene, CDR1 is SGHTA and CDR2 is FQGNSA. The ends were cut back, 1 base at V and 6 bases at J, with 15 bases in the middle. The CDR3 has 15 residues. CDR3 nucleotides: TGTGCCAGCAGCTTAGATTTGAGGGTATCGCATGGCTACACCTTC. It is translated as CASSLDLRVSHGYTF. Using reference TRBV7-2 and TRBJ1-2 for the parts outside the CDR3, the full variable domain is GAGVSQSPSNKVTEKGKDVELRCDPISGHTALYWYRQSLGQGLEFLIYFQGNSAPDKSGLPSDRFSAERTGGSVSTLTIQRTQQEDSAVYLCASSLDLRVSHGYTFGSGTRLTVV.

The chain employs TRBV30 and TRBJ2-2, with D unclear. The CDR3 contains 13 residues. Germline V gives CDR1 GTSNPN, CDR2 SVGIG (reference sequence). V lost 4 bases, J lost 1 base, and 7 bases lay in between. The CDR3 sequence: CAWTTGNTGELFF. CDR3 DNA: TGTGCCTGGACTACGGGGAACACCGGGGAGCTGTTTTTT.

Here the CDR3 reads CASSFEGTGVGYTF. CDR3 DNA: TGCGCCAGCAGCTTCGAGGGGACAGGGGTTGGCTACACCTTC. This sequence joins TRBV5-1 and TRBJ1-2, with TRBD1 matching 10 bases. The germline V gene encodes CDR1 SGHRS and CDR2 YFSETQ. The CDR3 totals 14 residues. Trimming removed 2 bases from V and 7 bases from J; junction bases left unmatched: 5.

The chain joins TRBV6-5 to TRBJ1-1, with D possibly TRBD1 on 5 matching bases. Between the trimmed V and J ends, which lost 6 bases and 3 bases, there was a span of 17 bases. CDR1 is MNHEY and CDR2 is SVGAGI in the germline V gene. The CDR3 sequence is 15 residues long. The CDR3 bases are TGTGCCAGCAGCCGCCGCTTCGACAGAGACACTGAAGCTTTCTTT. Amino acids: CASSRRFDRDTEAFF.

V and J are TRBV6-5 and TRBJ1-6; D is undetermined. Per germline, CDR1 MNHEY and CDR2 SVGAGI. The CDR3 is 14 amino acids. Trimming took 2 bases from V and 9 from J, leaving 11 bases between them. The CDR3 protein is CASSYGGIRSPLHF. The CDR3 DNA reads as TGTGCCAGCAGTTACGGAGGGATTCGTTCACCCCTCCACTTT.

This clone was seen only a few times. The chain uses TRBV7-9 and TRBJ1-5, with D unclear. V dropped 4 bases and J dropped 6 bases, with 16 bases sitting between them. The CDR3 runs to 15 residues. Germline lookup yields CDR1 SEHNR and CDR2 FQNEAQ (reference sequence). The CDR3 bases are TGTGCCAGCAGCTCCACGAGTGCGGGAGTTCAGCCCCAGCATTTT. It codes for CASSSTSAGVQPQHF.

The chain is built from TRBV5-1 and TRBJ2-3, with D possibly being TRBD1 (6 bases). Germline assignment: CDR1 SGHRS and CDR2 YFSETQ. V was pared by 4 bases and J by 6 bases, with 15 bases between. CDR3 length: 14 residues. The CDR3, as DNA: TGCGCCAGCAGCCAATGGACAGTGAGGGATACGCAGTATTTT. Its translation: CASSQWTVRDTQYF.

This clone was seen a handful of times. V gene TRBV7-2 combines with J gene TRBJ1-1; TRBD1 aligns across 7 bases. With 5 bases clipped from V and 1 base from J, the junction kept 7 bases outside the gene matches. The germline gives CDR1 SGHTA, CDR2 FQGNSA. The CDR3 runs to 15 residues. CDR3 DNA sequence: TGTGCCAGCAGCCTCTTCGGGACAGCGAACACTGAAGCTTTCTTT. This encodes CASSLFGTANTEAFF.